One sample yielded the 24 T cell receptor beta chains listed below, sequenced in a study of cytomegalovirus exposure and HLA in healthy donors (dated by TCRdb to 2016 to 2017). The library was made by the immunoSEQ multiplex PCR assay. A mixture of 60 forward primers for TCR Vbeta segments and 13 reverse primers for TCR Jbeta segments was used in the multiplex PCR. Here the immuneACCESS table is served through TCRdb, limited to in-frame sequences with V and J called. Missing clones are a known gap in these copies; in checked studies unresolved V genes cover under half, and the rest lacks a known reason. This sample lists about 89,000 clones; less than 10% were detected once. The ten top clones hold 5.1% of the sample. Sequenced material: PBMCs. The source of these receptors is a man in his forties or fifties in good health and CMV-seropositive.

In its sample, this clone was seen a few times. V is TRBV28 and J is TRBJ2-5; TRBD2 aligns across 8 bases. This CDR3 is built from 18 residues. Germline-derived CDR1 and CDR2 are MDHEN and SYDVKM. Trimming cost V 7 bases and J 3 bases; bases outside gene matches: 19. The CDR3 region is CASNKGGGRLKVKETQYF. The CDR3 bases are TGTGCCAGCAATAAGGGCGGGGGGCGTCTCAAGGTCAAAGAGACCCAGTACTTC.

This clone was counted at least ten times. The V gene is TRBV4-2, the J gene TRBJ1-1; tentatively, D is TRBD1 (6 bases). Germline V gene lookup returns CDR1 LGHNA and CDR2 YNFKEQ. This CDR3 spans 15 amino acids. V gave up 1 base and J gave up 6 bases, with 15 bases separating them. CDR3 protein: CASSQGGGPRAEAFF. CDR3 nucleotides: TGTGCCAGCAGCCAAGGAGGGGGTCCTAGGGCTGAAGCTTTCTTT.

There are many counts of this clone. This chain connects TRBV6-4 to TRBJ2-6; the match to TRBD2 covers 11 bases. This CDR3 spans 17 amino acids. Germline-derived CDR1 and CDR2 are MRHNA and SNTAGT. The J segment lost 1 base and the V segment lost 2 bases, leaving 1 base of the junction unmatched. Written as DNA, the CDR3 is TGTGCCAGCAGTGACCTAGCGGGAGGATCTGGGGCCAACGTCCTGACTTTC. Its translation is CASSDLAGGSGANVLTF.

This clone was found a few times. This chain links TRBV9 with TRBJ2-7, with unresolved D. Germline assignment: CDR1 SGDLS and CDR2 YYNGEE. V was clipped by 0 bases and J by 3 bases, with 10 bases between them. This CDR3 spans 14 amino acids. CDR3 DNA sequence: TGTGCCAGCAGCGTAGATCTGGGCGACTACGAGCAGTACTTC. Translation gives CASSVDLGDYEQYF.

In this sample, this clone turned up a few times. CDR3 DNA sequence: TGTGCCAGTAGTACCACCGGGACTCATAAAACCGACACTGAAGCTTTCTTT. Translated, it gives CASSTTGTHKTDTEAFF. The chain couples TRBV19 to TRBJ1-1, with D possibly matching TRBD1 (5 bases). The V gene's germline CDR1 is LNHDA and CDR2 SQIVND (reference sequence). The CDR3 consists of 17 residues. The V gene lost 4 bases and the J gene lost 3 bases, with 21 bases spanning the gap.

V gene TRBV5-4 combines with J gene TRBJ2-7; TRBD2 aligns across 9 bases. Losses at the gene ends were 1 base for V and 3 bases for J; bases not matched to a gene: 5. The V gene's germline CDR1 is SGHNT and CDR2 YYREEE (reference sequence). The CDR3 is 15 residues long. CDR3 sequence: CASSLFLAGFYEQYF. The CDR3, as DNA: TGTGCCAGCAGCTTGTTCCTAGCGGGATTCTACGAGCAGTACTTC.

In its sample, this clone was seen a few times. This chain uses TRBV10-2 with TRBJ2-7; 10 bases match TRBD2. Trimming took 3 bases from V and 2 from J; bases not matched to a gene: 7. From germline, CDR1 is WSHSY and CDR2 SAAADI. CDR3 length: 16 amino acids. The CDR3 region is CASSETSGIKAYEQYF. For the CDR3, the DNA is TGCGCCAGCAGTGAAACTAGCGGGATAAAAGCCTACGAGCAGTACTTC.

There are a few counts of this clone. The chain recombines TRBV23-1 with TRBJ2-7, with no clear D. TRBV23-1 is labeled an ORF, and its function is uncertain. V gave up 2 bases and J gave up 4 bases, with 12 bases separating them. The CDR3 totals 14 residues. In nucleotides, the CDR3 is TGCGCCAGCAGTCAAACTCGCGGAGATTACGAGCAGTACTTC. Translating it yields CASSQTRGDYEQYF.

The rearrangement joins TRBV9 to TRBJ2-1, with 10 nucleotides matching TRBD2. The CDR3 contains 15 residues. Germline V CDR1 and CDR2: SGDLS, YYNGEE. V gave up 3 bases and J gave up 10 bases; unmatched junction bases: 10. CDR3 region: CASSGTSGAPWEQFF. The DNA for the CDR3 is TGTGCCAGCAGCGGGACTAGCGGAGCCCCCTGGGAGCAGTTCTTC.

V is TRBV7-8 and J is TRBJ2-7; 7 bases fit TRBD1. Trimming removed 0 bases from V and 9 bases from J; junction bases left unmatched: 17. This CDR3 is 17 amino acids long. Germline values: CDR1 SGHVS, CDR2 FQNEAQ. CDR3: CASSLAAGGILISGQYF. CDR3 DNA sequence: TGTGCCAGCAGCTTAGCTGCAGGGGGAATTCTTATTTCCGGGCAGTACTTC.

The chain links TRBV28 to TRBJ1-2, with a tentative D call TRBD1 (5 bases). Trimming removed 3 bases at V and 4 bases at J, with 21 bases between. This CDR3 spans 17 amino acids. Germline V CDR1 and CDR2: MDHEN, SYDVKM. In nucleotides, the CDR3 is TGTGCCAGCAGTTTCTACCGGACCGGGACTCAAGTCTATGGCTACACCTTC. Translating gives CASSFYRTGTQVYGYTF.

The table lists this clone with a few counts. The chain carries TRBV4-2 and TRBJ2-1, with TRBD2 matching over 8 bases. V lost 4 bases to trimming and J lost 5 bases; unmatched junction nucleotides: 7. The CDR3 extends over 15 amino acids. Germline CDR1 reads LGHNA; CDR2 reads YNFKEQ. CDR3: CASSLKREPNNEQFF. The CDR3 bases are TGTGCCAGCAGCCTTAAGCGGGAGCCAAACAATGAGCAGTTCTTC.

The chain is built from TRBV28 and TRBJ1-1, with unresolved D. V lost 4 bases and J lost 4, with 16 bases in between. The CDR3 has 15 residues. Germline CDR1 reads MDHEN; CDR2 reads SYDVKM. The CDR3 sequence: CASSYTGKGPTEAFF. In DNA, the CDR3 is TGTGCCAGCAGTTATACCGGGAAAGGGCCCACTGAAGCTTTCTTT.

V and J are TRBV5-3 and TRBJ1-2; unclear D gene. TRBV5-3 is reported as an ORF; its role is uncertain. The CDR3 has 12 amino acids. The ends were cut back, 2 bases at V and 8 bases at J, with 10 bases in the middle. The CDR3 region has the DNA TGTGCCAGAAGCTTCGCCAAGCCGGGCTACACCTTC. Translation gives CARSFAKPGYTF.

The gene calls are TRBV7-9 and TRBJ2-1, with 8 nucleotides matching TRBD1. The length of the CDR3 is 17 residues. V lost 0 bases to trimming and J lost 5 bases; unmatched junction nucleotides: 9. CDR1 is SEHNR, CDR2 FQNEAQ, per germline (reference sequence). The CDR3 DNA reads as TGTGCCAGCAGCTTAGCTTTCAGGCAGGGGGCCGACAATGAGCAGTTCTTC. Protein sequence: CASSLAFRQGADNEQFF. The full variable domain, completed using reference TRBV7-9 and TRBJ2-1, is DTGVSQNPRHKITKRGQNVTFRCDPISEHNRLYWYRQTLGQGPEFLTYFQNEAQLEKSRLLSDRFSAERPKGSFSTLEIQRTEQGDSAMYLCASSLAFRQGADNEQFFGPGTRLTVL.

This chain joins TRBV7-6 and TRBJ2-1, with a weak D call TRBD1 (6 bases). CDR1 and CDR2 (germline): SGHVS, FNYEAQ. V lost 5 bases, J lost 1 base, and 9 bases lay in between. This CDR3 is 14 amino acids long. CDR3 coding DNA: TGTGCCAGCAGCGCAGGGGTGTCCTACAATGAGCAGTTCTTC. The encoded protein is CASSAGVSYNEQFF.

This clone was observed once. The J gene is TRBJ2-1, the V gene TRBV5-1, with D perhaps matching TRBD1 (6 bases). The CDR3 sequence is 16 residues long. The V gene lost 5 bases and the J gene lost 4 bases, with 19 bases spanning the gap. Germline-derived CDR1 and CDR2 are SGHRS and YFSETQ. The CDR3 reads CASRGAELGSYNEQFF. CDR3 coding DNA: TGCGCCAGCAGGGGGGCAGAACTGGGCTCGTACAATGAGCAGTTCTTC.

This chain links TRBV10-3 with TRBJ1-2, with D hard to call. V lost 3 bases and J 7 bases, leaving 12 bases between the germline ends. In germline, CDR1 is ENHRY, CDR2 SYGVKD. This CDR3 comprises 13 residues. In nucleotides, the CDR3 is TGTGCCATCAGTGATTCGAGGGAAGGTGGCTACACCTTC. Protein: CAISDSREGGYTF.

The CDR3 coding sequence is TGTGCCAGCAGTGAAGCCATAGGACAGACGCAGTATTTT. Its protein product is CASSEAIGQTQYF. J is TRBJ2-3 and V is TRBV2, with TRBD1 as a possible D gene (6 bases). The V gene lost 0 bases and the J gene lost 9 bases, with 10 bases spanning the gap. Germline V gene lookup returns CDR1 SNHLY and CDR2 FYNNEI. The CDR3 contains 13 residues. Based on the CDR3 plus reference TRBV2 and TRBJ2-3, the full variable domain is EPEVTQTPSHQVTQMGQEVILRCVPISNHLYFYWYRQILGQKVEFLVSFYNNEISEKSEIFDDQFSVERPDGSNFTLKIRSTKLEDSAMYFCASSEAIGQTQYFGPGTRLTVL.

This clone was counted only a few times. The chain is built from TRBV29-1 and TRBJ2-3; 14 bases agree with TRBD2. This CDR3 has 15 residues. With V trimmed by 7 bases and J by 4 bases, 7 bases remained unmatched. Per the germline V gene, CDR1 is SQVTM and CDR2 is ANQGSEA. This CDR3 reads CSALGLAGGPDTQYF. The CDR3 DNA follows: TGCAGCGCTCTCGGACTAGCGGGAGGCCCAGATACGCAGTATTTT.

This chain connects TRBV7-3 to TRBJ2-1; D is undetermined. Germline values: CDR1 SGHTA, CDR2 FQGTGA. V dropped 1 base and J dropped 7 bases, with 11 bases sitting between them. The CDR3 has 14 residues. CDR3 in amino acids: CASSLMGSRNEQFF. For the CDR3, the DNA is TGTGCCAGCAGCTTAATGGGTAGCCGTAATGAGCAGTTCTTC.

This clone was counted a few times. This chain uses TRBV7-9 with TRBJ2-3; D uncertain. The ends were cut back, 6 bases at V and 6 bases at J, with 16 bases in the middle. The CDR3 covers 14 residues. Looked up from germline, CDR1 is SEHNR and CDR2 is FQNEAQ (reference sequence). Written as DNA, the CDR3 is TGTGCCAGCAGTCGCGGTGCTTTGGTGGATACGCAGTATTTT. Protein sequence: CASSRGALVDTQYF.

At least ten counts were recorded for this clone. V usage is TRBV4-1 and J usage is TRBJ2-1; D might be TRBD1 (5 bases). The CDR3 length is 13 residues. Per germline, CDR1 MGHRA and CDR2 YSYEKL. With 3 bases removed from V and 5 bases from J, the gap between germline ends came to 8 bases. This CDR3 reads CASSHSGNNEQFF. CDR3 sequence (DNA): TGCGCCAGCAGCCATTCAGGGAACAATGAGCAGTTCTTC.

In its sample, this clone was seen a few times. The chain is built from TRBV5-8 and TRBJ1-5, with 7 positions matching TRBD1. Germline V CDR1 and CDR2: SGHTS, YDEGEE. With V trimmed by 0 bases and J by 2 bases, 2 bases remained unmatched. The length of the CDR3 is 15 residues. CDR3: CASSLEGAGNQPQHF. The CDR3 coding sequence is TGTGCCAGCAGCTTGGAGGGGGCAGGCAATCAGCCCCAGCATTTT.